This T cell receptor (beta chain) was recorded in a study of identical twins. The CDR3 consists of 15 residues. The germline V gene encodes CDR1 MDHEN and CDR2 SYDVKM. TCRdb re-called the 5' RACE reads through MiXCR, storing one row per CDR3 protein. The table has about 220,000 distinct CDR3 sequences, approximately 7.8% seen once; the top ten hold under 6%. There are a few counts of this clonotype. The data were also submitted as part of a second study, on yellow fever vaccine responses in identical twins.

The sequence was collected from a woman younger than 30 in good health. Sample: CD8+ T cells sorted from blood. The genes are TRBV28 and TRBJ2-2; possibly TRBD2 for D (6 bases). CDR3 sequence (DNA): TGTGCTACCACCCCGGAGGGAACCTACACCGGGGAGCTGTTTTTT. The encoded protein is CATTPEGTYTGELFF.